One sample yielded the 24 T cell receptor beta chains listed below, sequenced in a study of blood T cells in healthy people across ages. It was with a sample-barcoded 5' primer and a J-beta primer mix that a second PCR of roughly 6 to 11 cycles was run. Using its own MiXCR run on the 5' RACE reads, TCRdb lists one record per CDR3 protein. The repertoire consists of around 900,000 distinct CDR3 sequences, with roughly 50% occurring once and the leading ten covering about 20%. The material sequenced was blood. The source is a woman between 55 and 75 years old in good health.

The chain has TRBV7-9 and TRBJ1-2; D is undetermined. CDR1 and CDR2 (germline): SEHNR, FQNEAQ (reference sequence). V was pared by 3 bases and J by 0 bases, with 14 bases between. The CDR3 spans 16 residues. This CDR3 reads CASSFTPDGTNYGYTF. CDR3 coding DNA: TGTGCCAGCAGCTTTACCCCGGACGGAACTAACTATGGCTACACCTTC.

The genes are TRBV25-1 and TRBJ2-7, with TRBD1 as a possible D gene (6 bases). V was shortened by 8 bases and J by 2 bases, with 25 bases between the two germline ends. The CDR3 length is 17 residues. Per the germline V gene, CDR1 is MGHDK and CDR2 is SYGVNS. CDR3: CASLSAEGVLLPYEQYF. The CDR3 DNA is TGTGCCAGCCTAAGCGCAGAGGGGGTCCTACTCCCCTACGAGCAGTACTTC.

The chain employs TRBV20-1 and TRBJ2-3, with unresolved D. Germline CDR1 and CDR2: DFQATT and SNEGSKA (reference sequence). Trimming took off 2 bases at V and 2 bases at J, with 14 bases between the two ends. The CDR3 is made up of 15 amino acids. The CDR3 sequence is CSARTSRPYTDTQYF. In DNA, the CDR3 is TGCAGTGCTAGAACGTCCCGACCCTACACAGATACGCAGTATTTT.

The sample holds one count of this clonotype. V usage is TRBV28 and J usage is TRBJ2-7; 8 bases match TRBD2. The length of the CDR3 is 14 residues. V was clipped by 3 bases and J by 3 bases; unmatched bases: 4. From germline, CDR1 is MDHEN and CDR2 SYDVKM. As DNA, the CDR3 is TGTGCCAGCAGTTTTACGGGAGGGCTCTACGAGCAGTACTTC. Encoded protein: CASSFTGGLYEQYF.

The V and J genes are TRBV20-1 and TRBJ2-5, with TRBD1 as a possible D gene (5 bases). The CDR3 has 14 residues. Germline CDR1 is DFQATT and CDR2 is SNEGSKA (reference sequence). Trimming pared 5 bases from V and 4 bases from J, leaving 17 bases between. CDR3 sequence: CSAGQSSTGETQYF. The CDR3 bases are TGCAGTGCTGGGCAGAGTTCCACAGGAGAGACCCAGTACTTC.

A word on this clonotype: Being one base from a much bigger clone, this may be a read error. CDR3: CASSVARATEAFF. CDR3 coding DNA: TGTGCCAGCAGCGTAGCCAGGGCCACTGAAGCTTTCTTT. The chain is built from TRBV11-2 and TRBJ1-1, with D tentatively TRBD1 (5 bases). Germline V gene lookup returns CDR1 SGHAT and CDR2 FQNNGV. The CDR3 totals 13 residues. V gave up 5 bases and J gave up 4 bases, with 11 bases separating them. Complete variable domain (other parts from reference TRBV11-2 and TRBJ1-1): EAGVAQSPRYKIIEKRQSVAFWCNPISGHATLYWYQQILGQGPKLLIQFQNNGVVDDSQLPKDRFSAERLKGVDSTLKIQPAKLEDSAVYLCASSVARATEAFFGQGTRLTVV.

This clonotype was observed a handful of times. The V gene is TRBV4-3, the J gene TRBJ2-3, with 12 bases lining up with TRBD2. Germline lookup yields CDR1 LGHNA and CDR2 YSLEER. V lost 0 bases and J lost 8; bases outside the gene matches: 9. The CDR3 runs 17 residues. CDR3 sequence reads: CASSQDLLAGGQGTQYF. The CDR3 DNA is TGCGCCAGCAGCCAAGATCTACTAGCGGGAGGACAGGGTACGCAGTATTTT.

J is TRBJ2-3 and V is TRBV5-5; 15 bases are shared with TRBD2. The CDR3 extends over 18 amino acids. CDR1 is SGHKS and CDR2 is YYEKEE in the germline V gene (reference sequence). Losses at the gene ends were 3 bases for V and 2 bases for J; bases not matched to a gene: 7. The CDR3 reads CASSYGLAGGKVTDTQYF. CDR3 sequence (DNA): TGTGCCAGCAGCTACGGACTAGCGGGAGGGAAAGTCACAGATACGCAGTATTTT.

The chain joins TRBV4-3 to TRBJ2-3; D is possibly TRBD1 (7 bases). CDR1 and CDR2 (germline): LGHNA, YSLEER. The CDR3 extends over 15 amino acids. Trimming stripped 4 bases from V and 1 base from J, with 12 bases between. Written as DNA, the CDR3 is TGCGCCAGCAGCCGACTAGACAGGGGCACAGATACGCAGTATTTT. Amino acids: CASSRLDRGTDTQYF.

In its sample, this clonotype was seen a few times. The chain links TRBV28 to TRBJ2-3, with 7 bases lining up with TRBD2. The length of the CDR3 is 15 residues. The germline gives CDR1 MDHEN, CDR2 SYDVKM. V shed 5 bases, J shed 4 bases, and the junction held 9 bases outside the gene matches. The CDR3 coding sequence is TGTGCCAGCAGTCAAGTAGCGGGCGGGGCAGATACGCAGTATTTT. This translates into CASSQVAGGADTQYF.

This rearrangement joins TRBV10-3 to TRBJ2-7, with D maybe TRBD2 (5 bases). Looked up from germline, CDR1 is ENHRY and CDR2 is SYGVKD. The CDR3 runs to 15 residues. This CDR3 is CAKPGKVDGTYEQYF. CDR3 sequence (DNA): TGTGCTAAGCCGGGGAAGGTAGATGGGACCTACGAGCAGTACTTC.

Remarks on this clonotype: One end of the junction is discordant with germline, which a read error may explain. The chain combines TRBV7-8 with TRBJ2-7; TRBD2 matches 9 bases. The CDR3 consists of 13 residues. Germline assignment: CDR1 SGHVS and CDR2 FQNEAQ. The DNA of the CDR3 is TGTGCCAGCACCCCCCGCGGGAGGGACGAGCAATACTTC. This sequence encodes CASTPRGRDEQYF.

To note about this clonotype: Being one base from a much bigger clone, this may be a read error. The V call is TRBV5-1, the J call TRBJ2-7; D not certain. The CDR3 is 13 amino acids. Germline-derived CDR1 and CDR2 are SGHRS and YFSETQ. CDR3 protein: CASSSDVSYERYF. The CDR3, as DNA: TGCGCCAGCAGCTCCGACGTCTCCTACGAGCGGTACTTC.

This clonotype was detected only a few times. The CDR3 DNA reads TGTGCCAGCAGCTCAATCCAGGGGGCGTTGGGGGCCAACGTCCTGACTTTC. This sequence encodes CASSSIQGALGANVLTF. The chain couples TRBV7-6 to TRBJ2-6; TRBD1 aligns across 8 bases. This CDR3 is 17 amino acids long. Germline-derived CDR1 and CDR2 are SGHVS and FNYEAQ. V lost 4 bases to trimming and J lost 4 bases; unmatched junction nucleotides: 9. Variable domain in full (rest from reference TRBV7-6 and TRBJ2-6): GAGVSQSPRYKVTKRGQDVALRCDPISGHVSLYWYRQALGQGPEFLTYFNYEAQQDKSGLPNDRFSAERPEGSISTLTIQRTEQRDSAMYRCASSSIQGALGANVLTFGAGSRLTVL.

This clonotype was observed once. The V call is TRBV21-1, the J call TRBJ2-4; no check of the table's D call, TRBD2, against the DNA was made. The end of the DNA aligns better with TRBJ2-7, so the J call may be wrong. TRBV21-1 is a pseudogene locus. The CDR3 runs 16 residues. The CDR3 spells CASSKGGAGGACEQYF. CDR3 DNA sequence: TGTGCCAGCAGCAAAGGAGGAGCGGGAGGAGCCTGCGAGCAGTACTTC.

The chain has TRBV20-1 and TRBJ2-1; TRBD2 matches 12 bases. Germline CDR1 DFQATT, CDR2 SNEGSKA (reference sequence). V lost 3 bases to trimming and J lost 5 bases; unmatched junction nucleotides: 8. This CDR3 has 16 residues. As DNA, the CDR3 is TGCAGTGCTAGTCTAGCGGGAGGGCCAACCGACAATGAGCAGTTCTTC. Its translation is CSASLAGGPTDNEQFF.

As DNA, the CDR3 is TGTGCCAGCAGTTTATCACCCCTGAGAACAGGGCCCTTGTACTTC. Translating gives CASSLSPLRTGPLYF. The J gene is TRBJ2-7, the V gene TRBV27, with a possible D match to TRBD1 (6 bases). The germline gives CDR1 MNHEY, CDR2 SMNVEV (reference sequence). The CDR3 has 15 residues. Trimming removed 0 bases at V and 12 bases at J, with 21 bases between.

CDR3 sequence reads: CASSQVGSRELFF. Here the CDR3 DNA reads TGTGCCAGCAGCCAAGTCGGGAGCCGGGAGCTGTTTTTT. The rearrangement links TRBV4-2 to TRBJ2-2; possibly TRBD2 for D (6 bases). The CDR3 extends over 13 amino acids. The germline V and J ends were trimmed by 1 base and 9 bases, with 9 bases remaining between them. Germline V gene sequence: CDR1 LGHNA, CDR2 YNFKEQ.

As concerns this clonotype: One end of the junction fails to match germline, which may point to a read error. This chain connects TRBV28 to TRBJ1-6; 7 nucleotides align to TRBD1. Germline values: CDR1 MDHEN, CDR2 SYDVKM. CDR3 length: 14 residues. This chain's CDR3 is CVSRLTGSRSPLHF. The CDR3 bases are TGTGTCAGCAGGTTGACAGGGTCGAGGTCACCCCTCCACTTT.

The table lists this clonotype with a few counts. The CDR3 loop is CASTSSYGSYEQYF. The CDR3 nucleotides are TGTGCCAGCACGTCATCCTACGGGTCCTACGAGCAGTACTTC. This rearrangement joins TRBV2 to TRBJ2-7; D remains unclear. The V end lost 7 bases, the J end lost 1 base, and 14 bases lay between the germline ends. The CDR3 extends over 14 amino acids. Per germline, CDR1 SNHLY and CDR2 FYNNEI. The full variable domain, with the rest looked up from reference TRBV2 and TRBJ2-7, is EPEVTQTPSHQVTQMGQEVILRCVPISNHLYFYWYRQILGQKVEFLVSFYNNEISEKSEIFDDQFSVERPDGSNFTLKIRSTKLEDSAMYFCASTSSYGSYEQYFGPGTRLTVT.

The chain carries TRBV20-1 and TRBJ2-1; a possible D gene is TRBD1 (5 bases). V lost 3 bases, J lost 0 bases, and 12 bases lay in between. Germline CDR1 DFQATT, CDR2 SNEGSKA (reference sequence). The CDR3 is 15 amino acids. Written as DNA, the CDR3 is TGCAGTGCTAGCAAGGGGCTCCTCTCCTACAATGAGCAGTTCTTC. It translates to CSASKGLLSYNEQFF.

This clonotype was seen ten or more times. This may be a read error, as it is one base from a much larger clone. The CDR3 region is CASSLSGSNPNEQYF. In DNA form, the CDR3 reads TGCGCCAGCAGCCTAAGTGGCTCCAACCCCAATGAGCAGTACTTC. V and J are TRBV4-1 and TRBJ2-5; D gene ambiguous. Per the germline V gene, CDR1 is MGHRA and CDR2 is YSYEKL. There are 15 residues in the CDR3. V was cut by 4 bases and J by 11 bases, with 23 bases left in between.

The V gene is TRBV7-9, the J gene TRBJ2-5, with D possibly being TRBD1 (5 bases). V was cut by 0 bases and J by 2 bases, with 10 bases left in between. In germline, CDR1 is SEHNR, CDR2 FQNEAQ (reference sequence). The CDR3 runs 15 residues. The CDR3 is CASSLAVGQQETQYF. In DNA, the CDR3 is TGTGCCAGCAGCTTAGCGGTTGGACAACAAGAGACCCAGTACTTC.

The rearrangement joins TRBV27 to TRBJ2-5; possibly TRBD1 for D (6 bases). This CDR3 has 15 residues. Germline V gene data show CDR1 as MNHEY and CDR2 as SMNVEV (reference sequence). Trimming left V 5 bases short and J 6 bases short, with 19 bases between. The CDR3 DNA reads TGTGCCAGCAGTCTTGGACAGAGTAACCGGAAGACCCAGTACTTC. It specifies CASSLGQSNRKTQYF.